This TCR beta chain emerged from a study of human T cells and chemical hapten exposure. TCRdb redid the calling of the RACE reads with MiXCR, one entry per CDR3 protein. The sample lists around 300,000 distinct CDR3 sequences; just under 8% were seen once. This clonotype was found a few times. With 5 bases removed from V and 0 bases from J, the gap between germline ends came to 8 bases. From germline, CDR1 is LGHDT and CDR2 YNNKEL (reference sequence). The CDR3 is 15 residues long. Time point of the sample: pre-sensitization, week 0. The treatment: therapeutic diphenylcyclopropenone sensitization with weekly scalp DPC.

The material sequenced was whole blood, taken in connection with sensitization to the hapten diphenylcyclopropenone (DPC). The chain employs TRBV3-1 and TRBJ2-6; D not resolved. The sequence derives from a man aged 18 to 30 with alopecia areata. Some clones in this sample may be carry-over from other donors' samples. DNA for the CDR3: TGTGCCAGCAGCGCTCTCCCCTCTGGGGCCAACGTCCTGACTTTC. This translates into CASSALPSGANVLTF.